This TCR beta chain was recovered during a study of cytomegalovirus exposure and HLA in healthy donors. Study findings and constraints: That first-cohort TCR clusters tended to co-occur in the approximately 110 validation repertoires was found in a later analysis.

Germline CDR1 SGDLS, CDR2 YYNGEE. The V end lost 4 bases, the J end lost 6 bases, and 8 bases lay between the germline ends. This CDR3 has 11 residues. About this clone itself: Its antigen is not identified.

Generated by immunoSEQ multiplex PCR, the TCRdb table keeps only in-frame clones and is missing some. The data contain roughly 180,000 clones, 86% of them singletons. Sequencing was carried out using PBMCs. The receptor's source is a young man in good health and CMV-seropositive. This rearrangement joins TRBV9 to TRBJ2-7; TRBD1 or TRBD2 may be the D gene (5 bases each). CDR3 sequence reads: CASSPGGEQYF. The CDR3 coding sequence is TGTGCCAGCAGCCCTGGGGGCGAGCAGTACTTC.